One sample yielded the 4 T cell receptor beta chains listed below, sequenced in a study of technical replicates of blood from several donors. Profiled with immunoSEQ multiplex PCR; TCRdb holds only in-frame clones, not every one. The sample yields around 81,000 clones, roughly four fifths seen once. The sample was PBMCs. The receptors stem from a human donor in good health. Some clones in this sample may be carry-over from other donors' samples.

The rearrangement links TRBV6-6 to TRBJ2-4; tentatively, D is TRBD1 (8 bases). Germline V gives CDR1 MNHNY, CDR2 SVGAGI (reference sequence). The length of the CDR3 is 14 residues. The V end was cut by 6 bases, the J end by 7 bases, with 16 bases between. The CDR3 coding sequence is TGTGCCAGCAGCCTCACAGGGGGGGTTAACATTCAGTACTTC. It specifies CASSLTGGVNIQYF.

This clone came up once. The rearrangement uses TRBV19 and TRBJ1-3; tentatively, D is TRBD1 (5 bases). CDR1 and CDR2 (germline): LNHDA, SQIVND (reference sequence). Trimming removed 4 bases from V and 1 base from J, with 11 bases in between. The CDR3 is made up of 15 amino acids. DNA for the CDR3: TGTGCCAGTAGTACAGGGAGGGAATCTGGAAACACCATATATTTT. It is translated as CASSTGRESGNTIYF. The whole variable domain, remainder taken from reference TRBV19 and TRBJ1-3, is DGGITQSPKYLFRKEGQNVTLSCEQNLNHDAMYWYRQDPGQGLRLIYYSQIVNDFQKGDIAEGYSVSREKKESFPLTVTSAQKNPTAFYLCASSTGRESGNTIYFGEGSWLTVV.

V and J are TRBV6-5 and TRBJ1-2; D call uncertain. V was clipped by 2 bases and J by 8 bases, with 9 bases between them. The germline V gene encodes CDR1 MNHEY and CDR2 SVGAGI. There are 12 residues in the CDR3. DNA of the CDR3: TGTGCCAGCAGTTACCGGGGAGGGGGCTACACCTTC. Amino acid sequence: CASSYRGGGYTF.

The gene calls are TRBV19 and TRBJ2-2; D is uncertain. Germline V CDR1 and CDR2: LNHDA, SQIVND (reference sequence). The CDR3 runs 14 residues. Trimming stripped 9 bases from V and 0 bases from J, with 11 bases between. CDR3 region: CASDRQANTGELFF. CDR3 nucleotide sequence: TGTGCCAGCGATAGGCAGGCGAACACCGGGGAGCTGTTTTTT.